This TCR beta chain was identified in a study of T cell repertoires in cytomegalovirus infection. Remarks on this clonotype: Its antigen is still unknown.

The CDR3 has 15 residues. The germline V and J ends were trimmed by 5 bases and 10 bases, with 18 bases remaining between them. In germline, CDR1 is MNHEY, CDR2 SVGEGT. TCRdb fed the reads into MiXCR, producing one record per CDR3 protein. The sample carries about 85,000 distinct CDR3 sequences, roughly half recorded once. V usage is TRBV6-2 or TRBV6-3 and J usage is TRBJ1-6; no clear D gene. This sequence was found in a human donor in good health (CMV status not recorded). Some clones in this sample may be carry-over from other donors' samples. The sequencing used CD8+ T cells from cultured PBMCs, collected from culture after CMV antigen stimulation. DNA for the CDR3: TGTGCCAGCAGTCCCCGACGGTCAGGATCCTCACCCCTCCACTTT. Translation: CASSPRRSGSSPLHF.